This T cell receptor beta chain is from a study of shared clonotypes between healthy human individuals. This CDR3 has 14 amino acids. Trimming stripped 4 bases from V and 3 bases from J, with 14 bases between. Germline CDR1 reads SGHRS; CDR2 reads YFSETQ. Naive CD8 cells were CD45RO-negative, positively selected for CCR7, excluding terminally differentiated effector memory CD45RA+ cells. Some clones are missing from TCRdb's copy, which holds only in-frame ones; the method was immunoSEQ multiplex PCR. This table holds approximately 2,000,000 clones, 85% to 95% found once. V and J are TRBV5-1 and TRBJ2-7; perhaps TRBD2 as D (6 bases). Specimen: naive CD8+ T cells from PBMCs. This clonotype was sampled from a man between 18 and 35 years old in good health. Some clones in this sample may be carry-over from other donors' samples. The CDR3, as DNA: TGCGCCAGCAGCGGGGGGAAAGGGCTCTACGAGCAGTACTTC. Translating gives CASSGGKGLYEQYF.